The following is a TCR beta chain sequence with its context. Its antigen specificity is not known. No base quality values were provided; no much bigger clone lies one nucleotide off. V and J are truncated by 5 bases and 0 bases respectively, leaving an intervening sequence of 19 bases. CDR1 and CDR2 are read off the germline V gene (reference sequence) as SEHNR and FQNEAQ. The CDR3 covers 17 residues, taking in both the cysteine and the phenylalanine. Only the CDR3 part of the read is kept: 51 bases, read in frame from the first base. This specimen's time point label, per the study, means: baseline before first vaccination. Vaccinee samples came from UK trials COV001 and COV002, including a single-blind randomized controlled phase 2/3 trial of AZD1222 (ChAdOx1 nCoV-19) in healthy adults. Trial participant PBMC samples were collected at day 0 and day 28 after the second dose for TCRbeta chain sequencing.

The CDR3 regions of human TCRbeta chains were analyzed by immunosequencing. Regarding the original processing steps: Repertoire TCRs were matched against a reference library of SARS-CoV-2-specific TCRs generated with the MIRA antigen-specificity platform. Breadth was defined as the fraction of unique TCRs that were SARS-CoV-2-associated, and depth was defined as the fraction of total T cells that were SARS-CoV-2-associated. Each spike-specific TCR was assigned to its reactive spike region and to a CD4 or CD8 class using the MIRA data. Log10-transformed breadth and depth values were compared by one-way ANOVA with Sidak's multiple comparisons tests. TCRdb limited this immuneACCESS table to in-frame rearrangements with V and J called. A share of clones is missing; checked studies link under half to unresolved V genes, and the rest is unexplained. V and J calls and clone size are copied from that table; D and trimming were computed from the DNA. For this sample there are more than 95,000 clones; roughly 82% appear just once. The ten largest clonotypes hold 4.5% to 6% of the sample.

The data were taken from a study of T cell responses to AZD1222 COVID-19 vaccine (dated by TCRdb to about 2021). Background on the whole study: AZD1222 recipients given second doses at about 4 weeks or at about 12 weeks were pooled, since spike-specific TCR depth and breadth were not found to differ between the two schedules. TCR sequencing covered approximately 230 trial participants: 207 given two doses of AZD1222 and 26 given two doses of MenACWY control vaccine. Trial participants were enrolled by age into subgroups of 18-55, 56-69 and 70-plus years, and approximately 150, 30 and 60 TCR-sequenced participants, respectively, were included in these subgroups.

Paper-wide results and their limitations: Conclusions about previously exposed vaccinees were limited because only six or seven AZD1222 recipients were SARS-CoV-2 seropositive at baseline. The 56-69-year group was small, and its depth increase did not reach significance, likely because of low power. Most participants were white British and females outnumbered males, and the authors suggested that clonal diversity may have been underestimated. Because no samples from the day 14 peak response were available, repertoires could be characterized only after the peak T cell response. CD4 TCRs associated with the vaccine covered the entire spike protein, and the dominant responses were in regions 160-218 and 743-854. Reportedly, almost half of the unique spike-specific TCRs recognized epitopes lying outside the regions that are mutated in the B.1.351 and B.1.1.7 variants. After two AZD1222 doses, both the breadth and the depth of spike-specific TCRs were significantly higher than at day 0 and than in MenACWY recipients.

The sequence was obtained from an adult in good health. Recombination connected TRBV7-9 to TRBJ1-1; a tentative D match to TRBD1 spans 6 bases. Here the sequenced sample was peripheral blood, taken on day 0 of AZD1222 vaccination. The nucleotides are TGTGCCAGCAGCCCCCTGGGGGCAGGACGTCTGAACACTGAAGCTTTCTTT. It translates to CASSPLGAGRLNTEAFF.